The TCR beta chain described here comes from a study of T cells in Graves' hyperthyroidism and ophthalmopathy. Study-wide points: Blood held most thyroid clonotypes expanded above 0.001 frequency. With a median lead of around 6.7 months before onset, the model predicted ophthalmopathy.

Concerning this clonotype: Its antigen is not known. A much larger clone lies one base from this, so it may be a read error.

This CDR3 spans 15 amino acids. The V end was cut by 5 bases, the J end by 0 bases, with 13 bases between. Per the germline V gene, CDR1 is SEHNR and CDR2 is FQNEAQ (reference sequence). Uncontrolled infection, other autoimmune disease, pregnancy and lactation each barred patients from inclusion. Each diagnosis drew on symptoms, thyroxine, TRAb, thyroid ultrasound and orbital computed tomography findings. Researchers amplified the TCR beta CDR3 regions from RNA transcripts. The TCR CDR3 first-round RT-PCR relied on the HTBI primer set. TCRdb fed the multiplex PCR reads into MiXCR, producing one record per CDR3 protein. The data contain approximately 700,000 distinct CDR3 sequences, just under 45% of them singletons.

The rearrangement joins TRBV7-9 to TRBJ1-2; D might be TRBD1 (5 bases). The sample was peripheral blood or thyroid tissue (not recorded which). This sequence originates from an adult man with Graves' disease, either hyperthyroidism or ophthalmopathy (not recorded which). In DNA form, the CDR3 reads TGTGCCAGCAGCATCCTCGACAGAGCTAACTATGGCTACACCTTC. It yields the protein CASSILDRANYGYTF. The complete variable domain, with remaining parts taken from reference TRBV7-9 and TRBJ1-2, reads DTGVSQNPRHKITKRGQNVTFRCDPISEHNRLYWYRQTLGQGPEFLTYFQNEAQLEKSRLLSDRFSAERPKGSFSTLEIQRTEQGDSAMYLCASSILDRANYGYTFGSGTRLTVV.